These T cell receptor beta chains were read from a single sample in a study of cytomegalovirus exposure and HLA in healthy donors. TCRdb's table, derived via immunoSEQ multiplex PCR, lists solely in-frame clones and lacks some. This table has under 300,000 clones, about 75% appearing once. The specimen sequenced was PBMCs. Every receptor here comes from a female donor in good health and CMV-seronegative. Each CDR3 is given with its conserved first and last residue. The D gene is left open where the match is weak. The size of a clone is reported for some rows only, either as once, few or many, or as a class for expanded clones.

cdr3_length,clone_size,v_call,d_call,j_call,cdr3_aa,cdr3_nt
14,.,TRBV6-1,.,TRBJ1-2,CASSSKPTGYGYTF,TGTGCCAGCAGTTCTAAACCGACAGGCTATGGCTACACCTTC
14,.,TRBV6-5,.,TRBJ2-5,CASSYGQLQETQYF,TGTGCCAGCAGTTACGGGCAGCTCCAAGAGACCCAGTACTTC
13,few,TRBV14,.,TRBJ1-4,CASSRGQTEKLFF,TGTGCCAGCAGCCGTGGACAGACCGAAAAACTGTTTTTT
15,.,TRBV7-9,.,TRBJ2-3,CASSLRRDSTDTQYF,TGTGCCAGCAGCTTGCGGCGGGACAGCACAGATACGCAGTATTTT
15,.,TRBV6-1,.,TRBJ2-3,CASSEQGFGADTQYF,TGTGCCAGCAGTGAACAGGGTTTCGGAGCAGATACGCAGTATTTT
14,few,TRBV11-3,TRBD1,TRBJ2-1,CASSPRDRGDEQFF,TGTGCCAGCAGCCCGAGGGACAGGGGCGATGAGCAGTTCTTC
15,.,TRBV11-3,.,TRBJ2-1,CASSLGGPGGHEQFF,TGTGCCAGCAGCTTAGGGGGGCCTGGGGGCCATGAGCAGTTCTTC
15,.,TRBV15,TRBD2,TRBJ2-1,CATGPKREGRNEQFF,TGTGCCACCGGTCCGAAGCGGGAAGGGCGTAATGAGCAGTTCTTC
15,.,TRBV6-6,.,TRBJ2-1,CASSYRNGRGDEQFF,TGTGCCAGCAGTTACCGTAACGGTAGGGGCGATGAGCAGTTCTTC
14,.,TRBV19,TRBD1,TRBJ1-4,CASSGTGEDEKLFF,TGTGCCAGTAGTGGAACAGGGGAGGACGAAAAACTGTTTTTT
13,.,TRBV11-1,.,TRBJ2-5,CASSSRDQETQYF,TGTGCCAGCAGCTCACGGGACCAAGAGACCCAGTACTTC
15,.,TRBV7-6,TRBD1,TRBJ2-7,CASSQDRGVPYEQYF,TGTGCCAGCAGCCAGGACAGGGGGGTTCCCTACGAGCAGTACTTC
15,.,TRBV10-1,.,TRBJ2-3,CASSETGSGTDTQYF,TGCGCCAGCAGTGAGACAGGGTCGGGGACAGATACGCAGTATTTT
12,few,TRBV10-3,.,TRBJ2-1,CAIKAEDNEQFF,TGTGCCATCAAAGCTGAAGACAATGAGCAGTTCTTC
14,.,TRBV7-9,.,TRBJ1-4,CASSVSGLGEKLFF,TGTGCCAGCAGCGTATCAGGGTTGGGTGAAAAACTGTTTTTT
17,.,TRBV11-3,TRBD2,TRBJ2-7,CASSLEGTSGFVYEQYF,TGTGCCAGCAGCTTAGAGGGGACTAGCGGGTTCGTGTACGAGCAGTACTTC
14,.,TRBV7-9,TRBD2,TRBJ2-7,CASSSLAGVYEQYF,TGTGCCAGCAGCTCCCTAGCGGGAGTTTACGAGCAGTACTTC
14,.,TRBV19,.,TRBJ1-1,CASSSAGGYTEAFF,TGTGCCAGTAGTTCGGCCGGGGGGTACACTGAAGCTTTCTTT
14,.,TRBV19,.,TRBJ1-1,CASSIGRVNTEAFF,TGTGCCAGTAGTATTGGCAGGGTGAACACTGAAGCTTTCTTT
14,few,TRBV7-9,.,TRBJ1-2,CSSSFEGVVYGYTF,TGTTCCAGCAGCTTCGAGGGGGTTGTCTATGGCTACACCTTC
16,.,TRBV28,TRBD2,TRBJ2-3,CASSPPSGRTKDTQYF,TGTGCCAGCAGTCCACCTAGCGGGAGAACAAAGGATACGCAGTATTTT
15,.,TRBV27,.,TRBJ2-7,CASAPGVGLKDEQYF,TGTGCCAGCGCGCCGGGGGTAGGGTTAAAGGACGAGCAGTACTTC
12,.,TRBV19,.,TRBJ1-1,CATREGNTEAFF,TGTGCCACGCGGGAGGGGAACACTGAAGCTTTCTTT
14,.,TRBV28,TRBD1,TRBJ2-7,CASVDRGLSYEQYF,TGTGCCAGCGTGGACAGGGGCCTCTCCTACGAGCAGTACTTC
17,once,TRBV10-3,TRBD1,TRBJ2-2,CAISESQGTGPPGELFF,TGTGCCATCAGTGAGTCGCAGGGGACAGGCCCCCCCGGGGAGCTGTTTTTT
13,.,TRBV27,.,TRBJ1-1,CASSLVAVAEAFF,TGTGCCAGCAGTTTGGTTGCAGTTGCTGAAGCTTTCTTT
14,.,TRBV10-1,.,TRBJ2-7,CASSDGGKAYEQYF,TGCGCCAGCAGTGATGGAGGGAAGGCGTACGAGCAGTACTTC
16,.,TRBV11-3,.,TRBJ2-7,CASSSQGASGSYEQYF,TGTGCCAGCAGCTCACAGGGGGCTAGCGGGAGCTACGAGCAGTACTTC
14,.,TRBV2,TRBD1,TRBJ2-3,CASSEDRADDTQYF,TGTGCCAGCAGTGAGGACAGGGCCGATGATACGCAGTATTTT
13,.,TRBV23-1,.,TRBJ1-2,CASSQGTGYGYTF,TGCGCCAGCAGTCAAGGTACAGGTTATGGCTACACCTTC
14,.,TRBV30,TRBD2,TRBJ2-7,CAWSLGLGPYEQYF,TGTGCCTGGAGTTTGGGACTAGGGCCCTACGAGCAGTACTTC
14,.,TRBV6-4,.,TRBJ1-2,CASRRSRQDYGYTF,TGTGCCAGCAGACGCTCGAGACAGGACTATGGCTACACCTTC
15,.,TRBV7-9,TRBD1,TRBJ1-3,CASSLGTGMRNTIYF,TGTGCCAGCAGCTTAGGGACAGGGATGCGAAACACCATATATTTT
15,.,TRBV13,TRBD2,TRBJ2-5,CASSLAVAGAETQYF,TGTGCCAGCAGCTTAGCGGTAGCGGGAGCAGAGACCCAGTACTTC
15,.,TRBV30,.,TRBJ2-2,CAWSVRASSHGELFF,TGTGCCTGGAGTGTTAGGGCTAGCAGCCACGGGGAGCTGTTTTTT
15,.,TRBV6-5,.,TRBJ1-1,CASSYSKNMNTEAFF,TGTGCCAGCAGTTACTCGAAAAACATGAACACTGAAGCTTTCTTT
12,.,TRBV5-1,.,TRBJ1-1,CASNGQNTEAFF,TGCGCCAGCAACGGACAGAACACTGAAGCTTTCTTT
11,.,TRBV5-1,.,TRBJ2-5,CASSEEQTQYF,TGCGCCAGCAGCGAGGAGCAGACCCAGTACTTC
13,.,TRBV30,.,TRBJ1-2,CAWKAGWNYGYTF,TGTGCCTGGAAGGCAGGGTGGAACTATGGCTACACCTTC
14,.,TRBV6-6,TRBD1,TRBJ1-1,CASCRGQMNTEAFF,TGTGCCAGCTGCCGGGGACAGATGAACACTGAAGCTTTCTTT
11,.,TRBV5-1,.,TRBJ2-5,CASSYKETQYF,TGCGCCAGCAGCTATAAAGAGACCCAGTACTTC
18,few,TRBV7-8,TRBD2,TRBJ2-4,CASSQRESGWLAKNIQYF,TGTGCCAGCAGTCAGCGGGAGTCGGGTTGGTTGGCCAAAAACATTCAGTACTTC
21,.,TRBV5-1,.,TRBJ1-4,CASSPLANTGSLNFRNEKLFF,TGCGCCAGCAGCCCCCTCGCCAATACAGGGTCCCTGAACTTTCGAAATGAAAAACTGTTTTTT
16,.,TRBV4-1,TRBD2,TRBJ2-2,CASSPLEAGGNGELFF,TGCGCCAGCAGCCCCTTGGAAGCGGGAGGAAACGGGGAGCTGTTTTTT
15,.,TRBV5-1,TRBD2,TRBJ2-1,CASREPGTISNEQFF,TGCGCCAGCAGGGAACCCGGGACTATCAGTAATGAGCAGTTCTTC
17,.,TRBV5-5,.,TRBJ2-7,CASSLTEITGTSYEQYF,TGTGCCAGCAGCCTTACCGAGATTACAGGTACCTCCTACGAGCAGTACTTC
19,.,TRBV19,TRBD1,TRBJ1-5,CASSTGQGYFRDSNQPQHF,TGTGCCAGTAGTACGGGACAGGGATACTTCCGAGATAGCAATCAGCCCCAGCATTTT
13,.,TRBV11-3,TRBD1,TRBJ2-7,CASSLQGAGEQYF,TGTGCCAGCAGCTTACAGGGGGCGGGGGAGCAGTACTTC
13,few,TRBV2,.,TRBJ2-4,CASSGGGGNIQYF,TGTGCCAGCAGTGGGGGAGGAGGAAACATTCAGTACTTC
12,.,TRBV19,.,TRBJ1-2,CAIPGHDYGYTF,TGTGCCATCCCGGGACACGACTATGGCTACACCTTC
17,.,TRBV13,.,TRBJ2-3,CASSFRAGTPGTDTQYF,TGTGCCAGCAGCTTCCGCGCGGGCACCCCAGGCACAGATACGCAGTATTTT
13,once,TRBV29-1,TRBD1,TRBJ2-4,CSVEWTGKGIQYF,TGCAGCGTTGAATGGACAGGGAAGGGCATTCAGTACTTC
13,.,TRBV29-1,TRBD1,TRBJ2-4,CSVPGTGKNIQYF,TGCAGCGTACCCGGGACAGGGAAAAACATTCAGTACTTC
12,.,TRBV6-6,TRBD1,TRBJ1-2,CASSPTGDGYTF,TGTGCCAGCAGTCCTACAGGGGATGGCTACACCTTC
15,.,TRBV5-1,TRBD1,TRBJ2-1,CASSFRQGRRDEQFF,TGCGCCAGCAGCTTCAGACAGGGTAGGCGCGATGAGCAGTTCTTC
16,.,TRBV5-1,.,TRBJ2-4,CASSQGSLSAKNIQYF,TGCGCCAGCAGCCAGGGGTCTCTTTCAGCCAAAAACATTCAGTACTTC
13,.,TRBV6-5,.,TRBJ2-3,CASSPSRTDTQYF,TGTGCCAGCAGCCCCTCCAGAACAGATACGCAGTATTTT
14,.,TRBV7-9,TRBD1,TRBJ1-2,CSLTPLGTGYGYTF,TGTTCCCTGACCCCGCTCGGGACAGGGTATGGCTACACCTTC
14,.,TRBV6-6,TRBD2,TRBJ2-2,CASSYRLADGELFF,TGTGCCAGCAGTTACAGGCTAGCGGACGGGGAGCTGTTTTTT